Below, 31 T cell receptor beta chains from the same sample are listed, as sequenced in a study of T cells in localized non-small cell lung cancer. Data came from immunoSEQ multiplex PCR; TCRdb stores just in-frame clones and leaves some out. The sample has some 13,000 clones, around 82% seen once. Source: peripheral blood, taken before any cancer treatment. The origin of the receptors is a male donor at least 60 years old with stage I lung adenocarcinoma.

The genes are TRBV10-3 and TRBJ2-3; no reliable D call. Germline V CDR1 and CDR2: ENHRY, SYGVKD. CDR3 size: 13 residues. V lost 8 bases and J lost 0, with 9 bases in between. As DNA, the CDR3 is TGTGCCATCGGAGCGACTAGCACAGATACGCAGTATTTT. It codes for CAIGATSTDTQYF.

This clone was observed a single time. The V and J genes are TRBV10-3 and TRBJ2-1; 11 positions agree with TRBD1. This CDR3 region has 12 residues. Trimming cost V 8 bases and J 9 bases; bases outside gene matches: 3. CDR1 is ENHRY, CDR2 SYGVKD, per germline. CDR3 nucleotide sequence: TGTGCCATCGGCGGGACAGGGGGTGAGCAGTTCTTC. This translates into CAIGGTGGEQFF.

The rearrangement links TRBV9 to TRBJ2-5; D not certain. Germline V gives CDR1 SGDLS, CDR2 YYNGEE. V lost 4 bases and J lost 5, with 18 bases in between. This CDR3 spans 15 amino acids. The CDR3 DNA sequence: TGTGCCAGCAGCCCTCGAGAGATACCCATTGAGACCCAGTACTTC. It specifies CASSPREIPIETQYF.

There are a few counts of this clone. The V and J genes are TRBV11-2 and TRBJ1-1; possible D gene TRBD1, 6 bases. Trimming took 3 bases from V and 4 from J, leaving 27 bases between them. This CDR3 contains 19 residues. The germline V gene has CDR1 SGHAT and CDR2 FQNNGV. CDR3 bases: TGTGCCAGCAGCTTTCGGGTCGGGTATGGAAGCAGGGGCAGCACTGAAGCTTTCTTT. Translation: CASSFRVGYGSRGSTEAFF. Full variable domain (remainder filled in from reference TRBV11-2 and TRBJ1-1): EAGVAQSPRYKIIEKRQSVAFWCNPISGHATLYWYQQILGQGPKLLIQFQNNGVVDDSQLPKDRFSAERLKGVDSTLKIQPAKLEDSAVYLCASSFRVGYGSRGSTEAFFGQGTRLTVV.

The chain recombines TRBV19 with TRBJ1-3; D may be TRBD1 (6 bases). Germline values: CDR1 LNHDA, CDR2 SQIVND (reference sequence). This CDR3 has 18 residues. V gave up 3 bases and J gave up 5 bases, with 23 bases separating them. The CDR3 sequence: CASSIRSGAPSRRNTIYF. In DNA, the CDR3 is TGTGCCAGTAGTATCAGATCGGGGGCACCCTCGCGGAGAAACACCATATATTTT.

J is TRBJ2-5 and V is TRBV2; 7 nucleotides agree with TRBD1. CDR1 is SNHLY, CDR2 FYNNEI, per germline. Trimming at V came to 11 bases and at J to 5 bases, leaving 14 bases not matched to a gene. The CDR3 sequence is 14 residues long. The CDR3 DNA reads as TGTGCCGGCACCAGGGACAGACGGCTGGAGACCCAGTACTTC. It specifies CAGTRDRRLETQYF.

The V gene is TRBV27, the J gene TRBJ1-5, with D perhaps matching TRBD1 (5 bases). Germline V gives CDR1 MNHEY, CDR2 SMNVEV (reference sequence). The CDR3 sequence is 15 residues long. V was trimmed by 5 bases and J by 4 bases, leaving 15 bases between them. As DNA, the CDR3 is TGTGCCAGCAGTCCGCTGGGGCGCGAAAATCAGCCCCAGCATTTT. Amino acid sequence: CASSPLGRENQPQHF.

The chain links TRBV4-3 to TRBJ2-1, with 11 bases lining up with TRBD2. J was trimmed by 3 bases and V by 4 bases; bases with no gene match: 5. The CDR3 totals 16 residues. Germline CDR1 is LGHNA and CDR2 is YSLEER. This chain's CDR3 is CASSPGTSGVYNEQFF. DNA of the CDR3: TGCGCCAGCAGCCCCGGGACTAGCGGCGTCTACAATGAGCAGTTCTTC.

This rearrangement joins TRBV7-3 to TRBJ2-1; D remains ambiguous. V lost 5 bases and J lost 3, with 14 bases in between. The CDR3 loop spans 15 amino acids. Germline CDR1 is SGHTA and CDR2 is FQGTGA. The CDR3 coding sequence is TGTGCCAGCAGCGTCTACGGGTCTCACTACAATGAGCAGTTCTTC. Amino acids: CASSVYGSHYNEQFF.

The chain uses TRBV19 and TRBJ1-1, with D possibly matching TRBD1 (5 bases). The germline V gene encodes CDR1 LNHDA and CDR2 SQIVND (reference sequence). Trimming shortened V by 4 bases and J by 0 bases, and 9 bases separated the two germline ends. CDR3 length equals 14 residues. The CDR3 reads CASSTTVVNTEAFF. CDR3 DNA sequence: TGTGCCAGTAGTACGACAGTGGTGAACACTGAAGCTTTCTTT.

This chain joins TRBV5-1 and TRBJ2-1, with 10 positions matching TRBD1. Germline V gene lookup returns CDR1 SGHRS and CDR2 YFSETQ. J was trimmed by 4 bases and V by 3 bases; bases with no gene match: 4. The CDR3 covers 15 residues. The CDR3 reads CASSSGTGEYNEQFF. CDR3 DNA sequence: TGCGCCAGCAGCTCCGGGACAGGGGAGTACAATGAGCAGTTCTTC.

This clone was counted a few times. The CDR3 coding sequence is TGTGCCAGCAGCCTCCGGGACAGGGCACTGAACACTGAAGCTTTCTTT. Translation: CASSLRDRALNTEAFF. The chain couples TRBV7-8 to TRBJ1-1; 9 bases fit TRBD1. The germline CDR1 and CDR2 sequences are SGHVS and FQNEAQ. Trimming took 5 bases from V and 0 from J; bases not matched to a gene: 7. CDR3 length equals 16 residues.

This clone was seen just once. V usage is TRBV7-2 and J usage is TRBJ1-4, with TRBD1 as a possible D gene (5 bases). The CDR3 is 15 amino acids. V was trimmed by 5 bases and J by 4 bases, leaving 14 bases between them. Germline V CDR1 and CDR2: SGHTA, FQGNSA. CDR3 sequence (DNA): TGTGCCAGCAGCCCCGACAGTCTTTATAATGAAAAACTGTTTTTT. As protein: CASSPDSLYNEKLFF.

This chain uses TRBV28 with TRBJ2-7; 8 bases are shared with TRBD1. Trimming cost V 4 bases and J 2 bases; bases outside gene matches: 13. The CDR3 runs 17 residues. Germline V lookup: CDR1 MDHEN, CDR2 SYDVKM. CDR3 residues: CASSSYPGTGATYEQYF. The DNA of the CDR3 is TGTGCCAGCAGTTCCTATCCCGGGACAGGCGCTACCTACGAGCAGTACTTC.

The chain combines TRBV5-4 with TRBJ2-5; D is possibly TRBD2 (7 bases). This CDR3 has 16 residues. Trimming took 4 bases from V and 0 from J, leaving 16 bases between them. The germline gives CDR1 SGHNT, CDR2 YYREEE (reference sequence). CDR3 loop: CASSPGGRQDQETQYF. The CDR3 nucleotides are TGTGCCAGCAGCCCGGGGGGTAGACAGGACCAAGAGACCCAGTACTTC.

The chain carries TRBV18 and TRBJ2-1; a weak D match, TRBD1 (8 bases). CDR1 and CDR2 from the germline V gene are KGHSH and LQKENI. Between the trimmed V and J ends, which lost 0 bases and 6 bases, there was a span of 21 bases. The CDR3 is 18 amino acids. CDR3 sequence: CASSPPHPPDREGNEQFF. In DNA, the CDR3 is TGTGCCAGCTCACCACCTCACCCCCCGGACAGGGAGGGCAATGAGCAGTTCTTC. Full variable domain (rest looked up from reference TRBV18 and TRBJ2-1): NAGVMQNPRHLVRRRGQEARLRCSPMKGHSHVYWYRQLPEEGLKFMVYLQKENIIDESGMPKERFSAEFPKEGPSILRIQQVVRGDSAAYFCASSPPHPPDREGNEQFFGPGTRLTVL.

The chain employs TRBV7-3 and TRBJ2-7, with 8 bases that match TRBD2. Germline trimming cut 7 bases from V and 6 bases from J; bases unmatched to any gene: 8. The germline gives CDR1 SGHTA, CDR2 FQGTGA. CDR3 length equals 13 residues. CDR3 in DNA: TGTGCCAGCAACCCGACTAGCGCGGGCGAGCAGTACTTC. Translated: CASNPTSAGEQYF.

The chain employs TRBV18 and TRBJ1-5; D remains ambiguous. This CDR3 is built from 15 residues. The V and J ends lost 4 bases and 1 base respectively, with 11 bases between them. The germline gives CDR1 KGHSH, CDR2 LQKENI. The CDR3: CASSLAGSSNQPQHF. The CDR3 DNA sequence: TGTGCCAGCTCACTCGCCGGATCCAGCAATCAGCCCCAGCATTTT.

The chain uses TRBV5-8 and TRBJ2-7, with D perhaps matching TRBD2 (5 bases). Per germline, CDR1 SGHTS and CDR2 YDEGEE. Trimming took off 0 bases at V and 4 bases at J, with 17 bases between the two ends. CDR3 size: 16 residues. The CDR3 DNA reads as TGTGCCAGCAGCTTGGGGGGAGCGGTTGGGATATACGAGCAGTACTTC. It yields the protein CASSLGGAVGIYEQYF.

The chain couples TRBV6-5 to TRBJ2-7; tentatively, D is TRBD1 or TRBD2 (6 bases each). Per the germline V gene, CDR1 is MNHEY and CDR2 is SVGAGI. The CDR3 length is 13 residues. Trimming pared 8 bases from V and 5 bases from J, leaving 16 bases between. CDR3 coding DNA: TGTGCCAGCGGGGGGCGCGATTCCGACGAGCAGTACTTC. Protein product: CASGGRDSDEQYF.

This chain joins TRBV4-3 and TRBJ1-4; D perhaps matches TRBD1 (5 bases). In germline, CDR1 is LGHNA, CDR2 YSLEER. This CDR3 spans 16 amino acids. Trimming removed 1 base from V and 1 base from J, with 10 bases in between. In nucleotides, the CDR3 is TGCGCCAGCAGCCAAGGGGAGGGGCGAACTAATGAAAAACTGTTTTTT. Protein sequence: CASSQGEGRTNEKLFF.

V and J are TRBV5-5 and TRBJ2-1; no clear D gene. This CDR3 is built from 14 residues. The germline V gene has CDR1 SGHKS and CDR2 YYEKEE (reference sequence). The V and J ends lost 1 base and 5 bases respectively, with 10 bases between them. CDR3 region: CASSLRPSNNEQFF. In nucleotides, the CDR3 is TGTGCCAGCAGCTTGAGACCATCAAACAATGAGCAGTTCTTC.

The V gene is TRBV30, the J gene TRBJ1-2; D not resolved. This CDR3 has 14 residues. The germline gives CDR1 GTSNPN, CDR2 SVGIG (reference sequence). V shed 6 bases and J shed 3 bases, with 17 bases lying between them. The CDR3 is CACPPGTRDYGYTF. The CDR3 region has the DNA TGTGCCTGCCCCCCCGGAACCCGGGACTATGGCTACACCTTC. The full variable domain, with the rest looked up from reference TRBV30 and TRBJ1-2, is SQTIHQWPATLVQPVGSPLSLECTVEGTSNPNLYWYRQAAGRGLQLLFYSVGIGQISSEVPQNLSASRPQDRQFILSSKKLLLSDSGFYLCACPPGTRDYGYTFGSGTRLTVV.

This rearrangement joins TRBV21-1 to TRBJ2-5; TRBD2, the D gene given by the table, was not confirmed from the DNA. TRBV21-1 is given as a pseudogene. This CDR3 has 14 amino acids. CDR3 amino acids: CASSLAGVQETQYF. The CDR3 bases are TGTGCCAGCAGCCTAGCGGGGGTCCAAGAGACCCAGTACTTC.

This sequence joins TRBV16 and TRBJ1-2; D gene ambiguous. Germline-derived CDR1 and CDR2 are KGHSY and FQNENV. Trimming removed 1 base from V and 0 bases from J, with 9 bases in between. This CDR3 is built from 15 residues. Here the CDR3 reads CASSQYRVANYGYTF. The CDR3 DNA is TGTGCCAGCAGCCAATATAGGGTAGCTAACTATGGCTACACCTTC.

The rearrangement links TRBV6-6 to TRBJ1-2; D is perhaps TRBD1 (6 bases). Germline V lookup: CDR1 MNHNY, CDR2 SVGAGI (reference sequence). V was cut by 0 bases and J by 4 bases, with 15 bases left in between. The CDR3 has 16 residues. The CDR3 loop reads CASSYSMDSLPYGYTF. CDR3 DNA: TGTGCCAGCAGTTACTCCATGGACAGCCTACCCTATGGCTACACCTTC.

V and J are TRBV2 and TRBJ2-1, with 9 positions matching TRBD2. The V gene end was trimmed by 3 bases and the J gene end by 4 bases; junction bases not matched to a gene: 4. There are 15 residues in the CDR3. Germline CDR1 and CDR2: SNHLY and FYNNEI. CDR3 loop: CASSEGTSRYNEQFF. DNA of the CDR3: TGTGCCAGCAGTGAGGGGACTAGCAGGTACAATGAGCAGTTCTTC.

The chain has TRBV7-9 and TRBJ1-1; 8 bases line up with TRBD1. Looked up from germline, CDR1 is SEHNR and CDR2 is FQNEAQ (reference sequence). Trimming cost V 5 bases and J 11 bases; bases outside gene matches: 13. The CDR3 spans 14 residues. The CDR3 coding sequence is TGTGCCAGCAGCACGTACCAGGGGGCGGGAGGGGCTTTCTTT. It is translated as CASSTYQGAGGAFF.

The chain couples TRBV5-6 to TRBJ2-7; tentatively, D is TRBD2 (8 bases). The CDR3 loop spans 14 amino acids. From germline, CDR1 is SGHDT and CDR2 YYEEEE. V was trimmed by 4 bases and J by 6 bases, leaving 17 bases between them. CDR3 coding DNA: TGTGCCAGCAGCCTGGGCGGGAGGACAGGCGAGCAGTACTTC. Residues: CASSLGGRTGEQYF.

In DNA, the CDR3 is TGTGCCAGCAACCTGACAGGGTCGGGGGAGACCCAGTACTTC. It yields the protein CASNLTGSGETQYF. The chain carries TRBV21-1 and TRBJ2-5; the listed D gene, TRBD1, was not tested against the DNA. TRBV21-1 is termed a pseudogene. The CDR3 has 14 amino acids.

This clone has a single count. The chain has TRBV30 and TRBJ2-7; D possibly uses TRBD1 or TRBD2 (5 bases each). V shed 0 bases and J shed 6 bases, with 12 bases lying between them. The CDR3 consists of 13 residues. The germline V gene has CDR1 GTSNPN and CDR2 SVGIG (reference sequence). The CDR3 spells CAWSVDREGEQYF. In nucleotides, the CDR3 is TGTGCCTGGAGTGTCGACAGAGAGGGCGAGCAGTACTTC.